What follows are 24 T cell receptor beta chains derived from one specimen sequenced in a study of shared clonotypes between healthy human individuals. Clones were sequenced by immunoSEQ multiplex PCR, and TCRdb holds only the in-frame ones, with some missing. The sample shows 1.4 million to 1.5 million clones, around 95% of them seen only once. Sequenced sample: naive CD4+ T cells sorted from blood. Noted subset: CD45RA+ positively selected. These receptor sequences come from a young man in good health.

This chain links TRBV27 with TRBJ2-1, with D perhaps TRBD1 (6 bases). The CDR3 is 17 amino acids. From germline, CDR1 is MNHEY and CDR2 SMNVEV (reference sequence). Trimming shortened V by 3 bases and J by 4 bases, and 19 bases separated the two germline ends. This CDR3 reads CASSFGLHGTLYNEQFF. CDR3 nucleotides: TGTGCCAGCAGTTTTGGGCTACACGGGACACTTTACAATGAGCAGTTCTTC.

The chain couples TRBV7-8 to TRBJ2-5; 9 nucleotides match TRBD1. CDR3 length equals 16 residues. Unmatched junction bases numbered 10, after V lost 3 bases and J lost 5 bases. Germline lookup yields CDR1 SGHVS and CDR2 FQNEAQ. The CDR3 reads CASSLTDRGSWETQYF. As DNA, the CDR3 is TGTGCCAGCAGCTTGACGGACAGGGGAAGTTGGGAGACCCAGTACTTC. Using reference TRBV7-8 and TRBJ2-5 for the parts outside the CDR3, the full variable domain is GAGVSQSPRYKVAKRGQDVALRCDPISGHVSLFWYQQALGQGPEFLTYFQNEAQLDKSGLPSDRFFAERPEGSVSTLKIQRTQQEDSAVYLCASSLTDRGSWETQYFGPGTRLLVL.

This clone was seen a single time. The rearrangement uses TRBV2 and TRBJ2-7; 11 positions agree with TRBD2. Trimming took 6 bases from V and 6 from J; bases not matched to a gene: 7. The CDR3 contains 14 residues. CDR1 and CDR2 (germline): SNHLY, FYNNEI. The CDR3 spells CASRRTSGLVEQYF. The CDR3 coding sequence is TGTGCCAGCAGGAGGACTAGCGGGCTGGTCGAGCAGTACTTC.

The V gene is TRBV11-2, the J gene TRBJ2-1, with D perhaps TRBD2 (5 bases). This CDR3 has 19 residues. Looked up from germline, CDR1 is SGHAT and CDR2 is FQNNGV. The ends were cut back, 4 bases at V and 0 bases at J, with 22 bases in the middle. The CDR3 is CASSSRGLTTISSYNEQFF. CDR3 in DNA: TGTGCCAGCAGCTCGAGAGGACTTACTACTATTAGCTCCTACAATGAGCAGTTCTTC.

Worth noting for this clone: Germline is not matched at one junction end, which may reflect a read error. The chain is built from TRBV6-6 and TRBJ1-2, with D possibly TRBD1 on 6 matching bases. Germline assignment: CDR1 MNHNY and CDR2 SVGAGI (reference sequence). The CDR3 contains 16 residues. CDR3 nucleotide sequence: TGTGCCAGCAGTTACTCGAGTCGGGGGGCGACCTATGACTACACCTTC. Its protein is CASSYSSRGATYDYTF.

This chain connects TRBV4-1 to TRBJ2-7; D possibly corresponds to TRBD1 (5 bases). V lost 2 bases and J lost 7, with 9 bases in between. Germline V gene data show CDR1 as MGHRA and CDR2 as YSYEKL. This CDR3 is built from 12 residues. The CDR3 region is CASSQNQGEQYF. DNA for the CDR3: TGCGCCAGCAGCCAAAACCAGGGTGAGCAGTACTTC.

This clone was detected once. This chain joins TRBV5-4 and TRBJ1-2, with 9 nucleotides matching TRBD1. This CDR3 comprises 15 residues. With 4 bases clipped from V and 5 bases from J, the junction kept 9 bases outside the gene matches. Germline values: CDR1 SGHNT, CDR2 YYREEE (reference sequence). DNA of the CDR3: TGTGCCAGCAGCACCGTGGACAGGGGAGTTTATGGCTACACCTTC. This codes for CASSTVDRGVYGYTF.

Remarks on this clone: This same CDR3 is encoded by further DNA sequences in the sample. The chain employs TRBV18 and TRBJ2-5; D gene ambiguous. V dropped 3 bases and J dropped 5 bases, with 7 bases sitting between them. The CDR3 has 12 amino acids. Germline V CDR1 and CDR2: KGHSH, LQKENI. The CDR3 sequence is CASSPNEETQYF. The CDR3 DNA reads TGTGCCAGCTCACCTAATGAGGAGACCCAGTACTTC.

The CDR3 DNA is TGCGCCAGCAGACTCGACCGAAAACTAGACAGGGGGCAAGAGACCCAGTACTTC. Encoded protein: CASRLDRKLDRGQETQYF. The rearrangement joins TRBV4-3 to TRBJ2-5; 9 nucleotides line up with TRBD1. The junction had 16 bases not matched to a gene; V was cut back by 6 bases and J by 2 bases. CDR1 is LGHNA, CDR2 YSLEER, per germline. The CDR3 is 18 residues long.

This chain links TRBV19 with TRBJ2-1; 7 positions agree with TRBD2. Trimming removed 1 base from V and 3 bases from J; junction bases left unmatched: 9. Germline loops: CDR1 LNHDA, CDR2 SQIVND (reference sequence). The CDR3 contains 17 residues. CDR3 amino acids: CASSIGWTRDIYNEQFF. CDR3 nucleotides: TGTGCCAGTAGTATAGGTTGGACTAGGGATATCTACAATGAGCAGTTCTTC. The full variable domain, rest sourced from reference TRBV19 and TRBJ2-1, is DGGITQSPKYLFRKEGQNVTLSCEQNLNHDAMYWYRQDPGQGLRLIYYSQIVNDFQKGDIAEGYSVSREKKESFPLTVTSAQKNPTAFYLCASSIGWTRDIYNEQFFGPGTRLTVL.

This clone was picked up one time. Relative to the germline gene, one junction end is altered; a read error may explain this. The chain recombines TRBV29-1 with TRBJ1-4, with 9 bases that match TRBD1. CDR1 and CDR2 (germline): SQVTM, ANQGSEA. The CDR3 totals 12 residues. CDR3 bases: TGCAGCGTGGGACAGGGTAATGGAAAACTGTTTTTT. It translates to CSVGQGNGKLFF.

The J gene is TRBJ2-2, the V gene TRBV5-5, with D unresolved. CDR3 length equals 16 residues. Germline V gene sequence: CDR1 SGHKS, CDR2 YYEKEE (reference sequence). Trimming left V 0 bases short and J 2 bases short, with 11 bases between. CDR3 DNA: TGTGCCAGCAGCTTGGATTCGGGCAGTAACACCGGGGAGCTGTTTTTT. Protein sequence: CASSLDSGSNTGELFF.

CDR3 amino acids: CASSYPSSYEQYF. The CDR3 nucleotides are TGTGCCAGCAGTTACCCTAGCTCCTACGAGCAGTACTTC. V is TRBV6-5 and J is TRBJ2-7; D unresolved. The germline V gene encodes CDR1 MNHEY and CDR2 SVGAGI. The V end was cut by 2 bases, the J end by 0 bases, with 5 bases between. This CDR3 is built from 13 residues.

V is TRBV2 and J is TRBJ2-7, with D perhaps matching TRBD1 or TRBD2 (5 bases each). V was trimmed by 11 bases and J by 0 bases, leaving 20 bases between them. This CDR3 region has 15 residues. From germline, CDR1 is SNHLY and CDR2 FYNNEI. CDR3 DNA sequence: TGTGCCGGGACCTCTGTGTGGATAAGCTCCTACGAGCAGTACTTC. Translating gives CAGTSVWISSYEQYF. Looking up the rest from reference TRBV2 and TRBJ2-7 gives the full variable domain: EPEVTQTPSHQVTQMGQEVILRCVPISNHLYFYWYRQILGQKVEFLVSFYNNEISEKSEIFDDQFSVERPDGSNFTLKIRSTKLEDSAMYFCAGTSVWISSYEQYFGPGTRLTVT.

The chain uses TRBV5-1 and TRBJ1-1; D is uncertain. Trimming removed 4 bases at V and 0 bases at J, with 13 bases between. The CDR3 extends over 15 amino acids. CDR1 is SGHRS, CDR2 YFSETQ, per germline. The CDR3 coding sequence is TGCGCCAGCAGCCGAGTGGAGGGTTTGAACACTGAAGCTTTCTTT. Amino acids: CASSRVEGLNTEAFF. Full variable domain (outside the CDR3, taken from reference TRBV5-1 and TRBJ1-1): KAGVTQTPRYLIKTRGQQVTLSCSPISGHRSVSWYQQTPGQGLQFLFEYFSETQRNKGNFPGRFSGRQFSNSRSEMNVSTLELGDSALYLCASSRVEGLNTEAFFGQGTRLTVV.

The chain carries TRBV30 and TRBJ2-4; no clear D gene. The V end lost 0 bases, the J end lost 1 base, and 10 bases lay between the germline ends. Germline CDR1 and CDR2: GTSNPN and SVGIG (reference sequence). The CDR3 has 15 residues. The CDR3 bases are TGTGCCTGGAGTGTTAGGGTGCAGGCCAAAAACATTCAGTACTTC. Translation gives CAWSVRVQAKNIQYF.

The chain links TRBV2 to TRBJ1-5, with TRBD1 identical over 8 bases. The germline gives CDR1 SNHLY, CDR2 FYNNEI. J lost 3 bases, V lost 8 bases, and 15 bases had no gene match. CDR3 length: 17 amino acids. CDR3 sequence reads: CASPGGLLIGNNQPQHF. In DNA form, the CDR3 reads TGTGCCAGCCCAGGGGGCCTACTGATAGGAAACAATCAGCCCCAGCATTTT. Combining the CDR3 with reference TRBV2 and TRBJ1-5 gives the whole variable domain EPEVTQTPSHQVTQMGQEVILRCVPISNHLYFYWYRQILGQKVEFLVSFYNNEISEKSEIFDDQFSVERPDGSNFTLKIRSTKLEDSAMYFCASPGGLLIGNNQPQHFGDGTRLSIL.

Concerning this clone: The sample holds other DNA sequences that translate to the same CDR3. This chain uses TRBV5-1 with TRBJ2-3; 8 positions agree with TRBD2. The CDR3 has 15 residues. Trimming removed 0 bases from V and 2 bases from J; junction bases left unmatched: 2. Per germline, CDR1 SGHRS and CDR2 YFSETQ. The CDR3 sequence: CASSLGAGVTDTQYF. The CDR3 DNA reads as TGCGCCAGCAGCTTGGGAGCGGGAGTCACAGATACGCAGTATTTT.

The chain carries TRBV30 and TRBJ2-1, with TRBD1 matching over 7 bases. CDR1 and CDR2 (germline): GTSNPN, SVGIG (reference sequence). The junction had 10 bases not matched to a gene; V was cut back by 5 bases and J by 0 bases. This CDR3 has 16 amino acids. Here the CDR3 DNA reads TGTGCCTGGGAGGATAAGACAGGGAGCTCCTACAATGAGCAGTTCTTC. Amino acids: CAWEDKTGSSYNEQFF.

This chain links TRBV7-6 with TRBJ2-5, with D perhaps matching TRBD1 (5 bases). Deletions cut 4 bases from V and 1 base from J, with 10 bases between. The CDR3 extends over 14 amino acids. Germline V gene lookup returns CDR1 SGHVS and CDR2 FNYEAQ. In DNA, the CDR3 is TGTGCCAGCAGCTCCCCGGACACCCAAGAGACCCAGTACTTC. Encoded protein: CASSSPDTQETQYF.

The V gene is TRBV5-1, the J gene TRBJ2-3; 13 nucleotides align to TRBD2. Looked up from germline, CDR1 is SGHRS and CDR2 is YFSETQ. V dropped 2 bases and J dropped 7; count of bases not matched to a gene: 13. The CDR3 consists of 18 residues. The CDR3, as DNA: TGCGCCAGCAGCTTAGGGGGGACTAGCGGGAAGGAAACGAATACGCAGTATTTT. This gives the protein CASSLGGTSGKETNTQYF.

This chain links TRBV18 with TRBJ2-5; no firm D call. Trimming removed 3 bases at V and 1 base at J, with 15 bases between. The germline gives CDR1 KGHSH, CDR2 LQKENI. The CDR3 consists of 16 residues. The CDR3 loop is CASSPLPTRRQETQYF. CDR3 DNA: TGTGCCAGCTCACCCCTTCCTACCCGGCGCCAAGAGACCCAGTACTTC. Looking up the rest from reference TRBV18 and TRBJ2-5 gives the full variable domain: NAGVMQNPRHLVRRRGQEARLRCSPMKGHSHVYWYRQLPEEGLKFMVYLQKENIIDESGMPKERFSAEFPKEGPSILRIQQVVRGDSAAYFCASSPLPTRRQETQYFGPGTRLLVL.

CDR3 bases: TGTGCCAGCAGCTTAGAGAGGGTAACAGATACGCAGTATTTT. Encoded protein: CASSLERVTDTQYF. V gene TRBV7-8 combines with J gene TRBJ2-3; tentatively, D is TRBD2 (5 bases). Germline assignment: CDR1 SGHVS and CDR2 FQNEAQ. This CDR3 region has 14 residues. V was clipped by 1 base and J by 3 bases, with 8 bases between them.

CDR3 in amino acids: CASSYRGRTDTQYF. The CDR3 DNA follows: TGTGCCAGCAGTTACCGGGGGCGCACAGATACGCAGTATTTT. The chain has TRBV28 and TRBJ2-3; D may correspond to TRBD1 or TRBD2 (6 bases each). Trimming cost V 4 bases and J 1 base, with 9 bases left between them. This CDR3 has 14 amino acids. The V gene's germline CDR1 is MDHEN and CDR2 SYDVKM. Based on the CDR3 plus reference TRBV28 and TRBJ2-3, the full variable domain is DVKVTQSSRYLVKRTGEKVFLECVQDMDHENMFWYRQDPGLGLRLIYFSYDVKMKEKGDIPEGYSVSREKKERFSLILESASTNQTSMYLCASSYRGRTDTQYFGPGTRLTVL.